One sample yielded the 29 T cell receptor beta chains listed below, sequenced in a study of graft-versus-host responses after intestinal transplantation (dated by TCRdb to the early 2020s). This sample's time point label indicates: cells obtained before transplantation from donor or recipient. Library method: the immunoSEQ multiplex PCR assay. The source is immuneACCESS, and TCRdb retained only in-frame sequences with V and J called. Part of the clones is not carried over; for the studies checked, unresolved V genes explain less than half of this, and the remainder is unexplained. A total of 80,000 to 95,000 clones appear in this sample, about 87% of them only once. The ten top clones hold 0.28% of the sample. Their antigens are not known. Specimen: unstimulated CD4+ T cells sorted from spleen or lymph node cells, collected before transplant. All receptors derive from a human donor who was the organ donor for an intestinal transplant.

The chain combines TRBV11-1 with TRBJ2-1; 9 bases agree with TRBD2. J was trimmed by 7 bases and V by 2 bases; bases with no gene match: 0. The CDR3 consists of 13 residues. CDR1 and CDR2 (germline): SGHAT, FQDESV (reference sequence). The chain's CDR3 is CASSLTSGNEQFF. CDR3 DNA sequence: TGTGCCAGCAGCTTAACTAGCGGGAATGAGCAGTTCTTC.

V is TRBV5-4 and J is TRBJ1-3; 8 positions agree with TRBD1. V shed 3 bases, J shed 2 bases, and the junction held 4 bases outside the gene matches. This CDR3 is built from 15 residues. CDR1 and CDR2 (germline): SGHNT, YYREEE (reference sequence). CDR3 nucleotide sequence: TGTGCCAGCAGCTCGACAGGGGCGGCTGGAAACACCATATATTTT. Its translation: CASSSTGAAGNTIYF.

This chain links TRBV10-2 with TRBJ2-7; possibly TRBD1 for D (7 bases). CDR3 size: 13 residues. CDR1 is WSHSY, CDR2 SAAADI, per germline. The V gene lost 7 bases and the J gene lost 2 bases, with 12 bases spanning the gap. The DNA of the CDR3 is TGCGCCAGCACTCAGGGGGGCCCCTACGAGCAGTACTTC. Amino acid sequence: CASTQGGPYEQYF.

The rearrangement uses TRBV30 and TRBJ2-7; possible D gene TRBD1, 5 bases. The CDR3 runs 12 residues. Trimming left V 0 bases short and J 12 bases short, with 15 bases between. The germline V gene encodes CDR1 GTSNPN and CDR2 SVGIG (reference sequence). The CDR3 DNA follows: TGTGCCTGGAGTGTGTCCGGAACAGGCCTGTACTTC. It codes for CAWSVSGTGLYF.

The gene calls are TRBV30 and TRBJ1-1, with a tentative D call TRBD1 (6 bases). The CDR3 extends over 14 amino acids. V was clipped by 0 bases and J by 2 bases, with 10 bases between them. Per germline, CDR1 GTSNPN and CDR2 SVGIG (reference sequence). CDR3 sequence: CAWSVGTPNTEAFF. In DNA, the CDR3 is TGTGCCTGGAGTGTAGGGACACCAAACACTGAAGCTTTCTTT.

This chain links TRBV7-8 with TRBJ2-5, with TRBD2 identical over 13 bases. CDR1 and CDR2 from the germline V gene are SGHVS and FQNEAQ. The CDR3 sequence is 15 residues long. Trimming at V came to 4 bases and at J to 4 bases, leaving 3 bases not matched to a gene. CDR3 coding DNA: TGTGCCAGCAGCTGGACTAGCGGGGGACGAGAGACCCAGTACTTC. Translation gives CASSWTSGGRETQYF.

CDR3 loop: CASSSGGRSPGELFF. CDR3 nucleotide sequence: TGTGCCAGCAGTTCGGGGGGGCGATCCCCCGGGGAGCTGTTTTTT. V is TRBV27 and J is TRBJ2-2; 8 nucleotides agree with TRBD2. The junction had 7 bases not matched to a gene; V was cut back by 4 bases and J by 6 bases. The CDR3 covers 15 residues. CDR1 and CDR2 from the germline V gene are MNHEY and SMNVEV (reference sequence).

CDR3 loop: CASSEADRGIRAFF. The DNA for the CDR3 is TGTGCCAGCAGTGAAGCGGACAGGGGAATAAGGGCTTTCTTT. The chain uses TRBV2 and TRBJ1-1; TRBD1 matches at 9 bases. V gave up 0 bases and J gave up 11 bases; unmatched junction bases: 7. Germline V gene lookup returns CDR1 SNHLY and CDR2 FYNNEI. The CDR3 has 14 amino acids.

The rearrangement joins TRBV18 to TRBJ1-2; D uncertain. The germline gives CDR1 KGHSH, CDR2 LQKENI. V lost 8 bases and J lost 6, with 25 bases in between. This CDR3 has 16 amino acids. CDR3 residues: CASAMGAGTLGHGYTF. The CDR3, as DNA: TGTGCCAGCGCTATGGGCGCAGGTACCCTGGGCCATGGCTACACCTTC.

V is TRBV27 and J is TRBJ2-3; 13 nucleotides match TRBD2. V was clipped by 5 bases and J by 6 bases; unmatched bases: 11. CDR1 MNHEY and CDR2 SMNVEV come from the germline V gene (reference sequence). The CDR3 totals 17 residues. CDR3 protein: CASSTPTSGGLSDTQYF. The CDR3 DNA is TGTGCCAGCAGTACCCCGACTAGCGGGGGGCTATCTGATACGCAGTATTTT.

The chain is built from TRBV5-5 and TRBJ2-7; 9 nucleotides align to TRBD2. The CDR3 runs to 15 residues. The germline V gene has CDR1 SGHKS and CDR2 YYEKEE (reference sequence). Trimming cost V 2 bases and J 4 bases; bases outside gene matches: 7. The DNA for the CDR3 is TGTGCCAGCAGCTTCCTTAGCGGGAGCTGGTACGAGCAGTACTTC. Its protein product is CASSFLSGSWYEQYF. Full variable domain (missing parts from reference TRBV5-5 and TRBJ2-7): DAGVTQSPTHLIKTRGQQVTLRCSPISGHKSVSWYQQVLGQGPQFIFQYYEKEERGRGNFPDRFSARQFPNYSSELNVNALLLGDSALYLCASSFLSGSWYEQYFGPGTRLTVT.

This clone was counted between two and nine times. This chain joins TRBV29-1 and TRBJ1-1, with 11 bases lining up with TRBD1. This CDR3 spans 13 amino acids. The junction had 13 bases not matched to a gene; V was cut back by 6 bases and J by 13 bases. Looked up from germline, CDR1 is SQVTM and CDR2 is ANQGSEA. In DNA, the CDR3 is TGCAGCGTCAGACCTAATCCGGGACAGGGGGATTTCTTT. It encodes CSVRPNPGQGDFF.

The V call is TRBV7-2, the J call TRBJ2-7, with D maybe TRBD1 (6 bases). CDR3 length: 14 residues. Trimming pared 8 bases from V and 0 bases from J, leaving 14 bases between. CDR1 and CDR2 (germline): SGHTA, FQGNSA. For the CDR3, the DNA is TGTGCCAGCCTCAGACAGGTAACCTCCTACGAGCAGTACTTC. The encoded protein is CASLRQVTSYEQYF.

CDR3: CASSYSSGGAGTQYF. CDR3 sequence (DNA): TGTGCCAGCAGTTACTCTAGCGGGGGGGCCGGTACGCAGTATTTT. The V and J genes are TRBV6-5 and TRBJ2-3; 11 nucleotides line up with TRBD2. With 0 bases clipped from V and 8 bases from J, the junction kept 4 bases outside the gene matches. Germline V CDR1 and CDR2: MNHEY, SVGAGI. The CDR3 contains 15 residues.

This sequence joins TRBV9 and TRBJ1-4, with D maybe TRBD1 (5 bases). This CDR3 contains 15 residues. Per germline, CDR1 SGDLS and CDR2 YYNGEE. The V gene lost 4 bases and the J gene lost 4 bases, with 14 bases spanning the gap. The DNA for the CDR3 is TGTGCCAGCAGCCCGCCGCCAGGGAATAATGAAAAACTGTTTTTT. This sequence encodes CASSPPPGNNEKLFF.

This clone was recorded once. One end of the junction is discordant with germline, which a read error may explain. The chain uses TRBV7-7 and TRBJ1-5, with 8 bases identical to TRBD1. The length of the CDR3 is 15 residues. Germline V gene lookup returns CDR1 SSHAT and CDR2 FNYEAQ (reference sequence). CDR3 in DNA: TGTGCTAGCAGCTTGCTGACAGGGGCCAATCAGCCCCAGCATTTT. The encoded protein is CASSLLTGANQPQHF.

This clone was found a few times. The chain combines TRBV6-5 with TRBJ2-1; perhaps TRBD2 as D (6 bases). Trimming took off 10 bases at V and 10 bases at J, with 14 bases between the two ends. Germline CDR1 and CDR2: MNHEY and SVGAGI. The CDR3 has 11 residues. CDR3 residues: CATLGGKEQFF. CDR3 DNA sequence: TGTGCCACTCTCGGCGGGAAGGAGCAGTTCTTC.

This chain joins TRBV4-3 and TRBJ2-7; TRBD2 might be the D (6 bases). The germline V and J ends were trimmed by 2 bases and 6 bases, with 20 bases remaining between them. Germline lookup yields CDR1 LGHNA and CDR2 YSLEER. This CDR3 contains 16 residues. The CDR3 spells CASSQTARGTFSEQYF. The CDR3 DNA sequence: TGCGCCAGCAGCCAAACGGCGCGGGGTACTTTTTCCGAGCAGTACTTC.

The chain carries TRBV7-9 and TRBJ2-1; D possibly corresponds to TRBD2 (5 bases). Germline assignment: CDR1 SEHNR and CDR2 FQNEAQ (reference sequence). This CDR3 region has 16 residues. Trimming pared 4 bases from V and 0 bases from J, leaving 13 bases between. CDR3 region: CASSWRTGSSYNEQFF. The CDR3, as DNA: TGTGCCAGCAGCTGGAGGACTGGCAGCTCCTACAATGAGCAGTTCTTC.

The chain is built from TRBV28 and TRBJ1-4, with TRBD1 as a possible D gene (6 bases). The ends were cut back, 5 bases at V and 4 bases at J, with 14 bases in the middle. This CDR3 contains 15 residues. Germline V lookup: CDR1 MDHEN, CDR2 SYDVKM. CDR3 bases: TGTGCCAGCAGTCCAATTCCCAGGGGTAATGAAAAACTGTTTTTT. Its protein is CASSPIPRGNEKLFF.

DNA of the CDR3: TGTGCCAGCAGCCCGATGACTAGCGGGGACCAAGAGACCCAGTACTTC. As protein: CASSPMTSGDQETQYF. This chain connects TRBV9 to TRBJ2-5; 11 bases agree with TRBD2. Losses at the gene ends were 4 bases for V and 0 bases for J; bases not matched to a gene: 5. The CDR3 runs 16 residues. Looked up from germline, CDR1 is SGDLS and CDR2 is YYNGEE.

The chain links TRBV5-8 to TRBJ2-3, with 11 nucleotides matching TRBD2. After removal of 4 bases from V and 0 bases from J, the junction contained 10 bases not matched to a gene. Germline lookup yields CDR1 SGHTS and CDR2 YDEGEE. This CDR3 has 18 amino acids. The CDR3 DNA sequence: TGTGCCAGCAGCAGCCCTAGCGGGGGGCCGACTAGCACAGATACGCAGTATTTT. Amino acids: CASSSPSGGPTSTDTQYF.

The V and J genes are TRBV11-2 and TRBJ2-3; D might be TRBD1 (5 bases). The germline V gene has CDR1 SGHAT and CDR2 FQNNGV. The CDR3 runs 12 residues. V lost 5 bases and J 10 bases, leaving 13 bases between the germline ends. The CDR3 is CASSPQGPSQYF. The CDR3, as DNA: TGTGCCAGCAGCCCGCAGGGCCCATCGCAGTATTTT.

This sequence joins TRBV27 and TRBJ1-1; D gene ambiguous. The CDR3 is 14 amino acids. CDR1 and CDR2 from the germline V gene are MNHEY and SMNVEV (reference sequence). V lost 3 bases, J lost 4 bases, and 12 bases lay in between. In nucleotides, the CDR3 is TGTGCCAGCAGTTTTCAGGCTTTAAGCACTGAAGCTTTCTTT. It codes for CASSFQALSTEAFF.

This chain uses TRBV11-2 with TRBJ2-2; 9 positions match TRBD2. Trimming cost V 5 bases and J 6 bases; bases outside gene matches: 13. The CDR3 length is 17 residues. Per germline, CDR1 SGHAT and CDR2 FQNNGV. CDR3: CASSRRRGGPIAGELFF. The DNA of the CDR3 is TGTGCCAGCAGCCGGAGGCGGGGGGGGCCAATCGCCGGGGAGCTGTTTTTT.

This chain connects TRBV10-3 to TRBJ2-7; D might be TRBD2 (5 bases). This CDR3 contains 12 residues. Looked up from germline, CDR1 is ENHRY and CDR2 is SYGVKD. V was shortened by 0 bases and J by 9 bases, with 9 bases between the two germline ends. CDR3 nucleotide sequence: TGTGCCATCAGTGAGTCGGAGGCGATGCAGTACTTC. Amino acid sequence: CAISESEAMQYF.

V and J are TRBV7-3 and TRBJ2-1; TRBD2 matches at 8 bases. The ends lost 5 bases at V and 7 bases at J; junction bases unmatched: 4. The CDR3 runs to 13 residues. In germline, CDR1 is SGHTA, CDR2 FQGTGA. CDR3 sequence: CASSAGLGNEQFF. CDR3 coding DNA: TGTGCCAGCAGCGCGGGACTAGGTAATGAGCAGTTCTTC.

Details on this clone: It is likely a read error, because the conserved phenylalanine at the end of the CDR3 is missing. It is unclear where the CDR3 begins or ends on the DNA, so no DNA is shown, and the CDR3 is as TCRdb lists it. This chain joins TRBV28 and TRBJ2-7; no DNA check was done on the table's D call, TRBD1. The CDR3 is 13 amino acids long, termini counted. Germline V gives CDR1 MDHEN, CDR2 SYDVKM. CDR3 residues: CASSATTLPILRI.

Of note for this clone: In the same sample, other DNA sequences code for this CDR3. The chain combines TRBV6-6 with TRBJ1-1; possible D gene TRBD1, 6 bases. Germline V gene lookup returns CDR1 MNHNY and CDR2 SVGAGI (reference sequence). This CDR3 is built from 14 residues. Deletions cut 0 bases from V and 5 bases from J, with 10 bases between. Written as DNA, the CDR3 is TGTGCCAGCAGTTACTCGGGGGCAAGGACTGAAGCTTTCTTT. Its translation is CASSYSGARTEAFF.